This TCR beta chain was profiled in a study of blood T cell repertoires in COVID-19. Study information: The United States, Italy and Spain supplied acute and convalescent COVID-19 samples. The cDNA or gDNA used as material had been derived from T cells, B-cell-depleted T cells, or PBMCs.

Authors' processing steps: Researchers report that nucleated cell counts were estimated from reference gene primer amplification. The method was immunoSEQ multiplex PCR; TCRdb's version includes in-frame clones alone and lacks a portion of them. That table furnishes V, J and clone size, whereas the DNA furnished D and trimming. This table holds roughly 150,000 clones, about 88% found once. Trimming removed 8 bases at V and 1 base at J, with 5 bases between. CDR1 and CDR2 from the germline V gene are SGHVS and FQNEAQ. The CDR3 contains 12 residues. The sequence was obtained from a woman in her seventies with acute or convalescent COVID-19. The chain links TRBV7-8 to TRBJ2-2; D is uncertain. The source material was peripheral blood. The CDR3 spells CASPKNTGELFF. The CDR3, as DNA: TGTGCCAGCCCCAAGAACACCGGGGAGCTGTTTTTT.